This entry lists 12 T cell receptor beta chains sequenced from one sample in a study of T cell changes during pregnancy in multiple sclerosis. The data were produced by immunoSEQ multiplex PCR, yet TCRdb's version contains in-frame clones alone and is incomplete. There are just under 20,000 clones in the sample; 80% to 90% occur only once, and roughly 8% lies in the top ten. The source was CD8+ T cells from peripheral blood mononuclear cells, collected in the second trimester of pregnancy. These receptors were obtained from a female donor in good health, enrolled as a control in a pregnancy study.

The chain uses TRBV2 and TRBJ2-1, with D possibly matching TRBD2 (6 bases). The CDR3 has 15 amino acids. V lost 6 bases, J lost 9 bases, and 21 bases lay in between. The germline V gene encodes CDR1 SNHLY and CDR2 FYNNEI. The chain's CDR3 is CASSRDHLDYFEQFF. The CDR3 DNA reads TGTGCCAGCAGCCGGGACCATTTGGACTATTTTGAGCAGTTCTTC.

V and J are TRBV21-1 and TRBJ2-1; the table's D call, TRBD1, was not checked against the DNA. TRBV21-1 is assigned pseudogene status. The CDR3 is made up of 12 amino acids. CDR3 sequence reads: CASSTVNNEQFF. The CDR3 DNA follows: TGTGCCAGCAGCACAGTCAACAATGAGCAGTTCTTC.

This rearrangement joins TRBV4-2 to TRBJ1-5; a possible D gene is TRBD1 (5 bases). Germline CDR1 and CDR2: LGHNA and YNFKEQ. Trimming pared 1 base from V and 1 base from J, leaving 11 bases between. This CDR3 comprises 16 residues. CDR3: CASSQVTGESNQPQHF. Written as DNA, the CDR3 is TGTGCCAGCAGCCAAGTAACGGGGGAAAGCAATCAGCCCCAGCATTTT.

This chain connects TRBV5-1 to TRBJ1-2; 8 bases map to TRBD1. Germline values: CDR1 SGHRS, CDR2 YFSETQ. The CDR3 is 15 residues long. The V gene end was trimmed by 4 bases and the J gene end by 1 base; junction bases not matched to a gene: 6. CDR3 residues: CASSPGTGFNYGYTF. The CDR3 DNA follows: TGCGCCAGCAGCCCGGGGACAGGATTTAACTATGGCTACACCTTC.

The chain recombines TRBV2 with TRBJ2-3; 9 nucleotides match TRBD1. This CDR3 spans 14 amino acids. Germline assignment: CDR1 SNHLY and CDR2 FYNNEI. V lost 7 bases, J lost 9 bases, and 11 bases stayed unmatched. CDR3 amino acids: CASTKGQGLGTQYF. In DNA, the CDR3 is TGTGCCAGCACCAAGGGACAGGGACTGGGCACGCAGTATTTT.

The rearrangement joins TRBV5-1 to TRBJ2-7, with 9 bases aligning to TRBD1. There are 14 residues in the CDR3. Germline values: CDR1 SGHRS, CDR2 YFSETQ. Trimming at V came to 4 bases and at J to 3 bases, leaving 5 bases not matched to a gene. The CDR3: CASSVGQGDYEQYF. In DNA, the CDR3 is TGCGCCAGCAGCGTGGGACAGGGTGACTACGAGCAGTACTTC. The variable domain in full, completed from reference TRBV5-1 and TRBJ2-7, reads KAGVTQTPRYLIKTRGQQVTLSCSPISGHRSVSWYQQTPGQGLQFLFEYFSETQRNKGNFPGRFSGRQFSNSRSEMNVSTLELGDSALYLCASSVGQGDYEQYFGPGTRLTVT.

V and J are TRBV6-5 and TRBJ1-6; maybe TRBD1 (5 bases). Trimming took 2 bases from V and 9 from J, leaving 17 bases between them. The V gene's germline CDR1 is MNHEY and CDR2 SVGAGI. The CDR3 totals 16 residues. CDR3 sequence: CASSYPDGGGFSPLHF. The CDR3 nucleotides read TGTGCCAGCAGTTACCCTGACGGGGGGGGATTTTCACCCCTCCACTTT.

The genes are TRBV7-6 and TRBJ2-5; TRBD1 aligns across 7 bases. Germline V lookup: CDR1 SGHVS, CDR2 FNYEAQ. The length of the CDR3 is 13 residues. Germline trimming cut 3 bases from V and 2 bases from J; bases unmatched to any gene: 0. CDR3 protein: CASSLGQQETQYF. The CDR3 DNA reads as TGTGCCAGCAGCTTGGGACAGCAAGAGACCCAGTACTTC. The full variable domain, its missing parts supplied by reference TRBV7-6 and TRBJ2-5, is GAGVSQSPRYKVTKRGQDVALRCDPISGHVSLYWYRQALGQGPEFLTYFNYEAQQDKSGLPNDRFSAERPEGSISTLTIQRTEQRDSAMYRCASSLGQQETQYFGPGTRLLVL.

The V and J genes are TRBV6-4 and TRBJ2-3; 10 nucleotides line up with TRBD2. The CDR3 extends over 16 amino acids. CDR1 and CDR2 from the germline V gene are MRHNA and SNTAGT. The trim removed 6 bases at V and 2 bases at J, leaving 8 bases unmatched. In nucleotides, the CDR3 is TGTGCCAGCAGCCTCCTAGCGGGGGAGGCCACAGATACGCAGTATTTT. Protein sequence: CASSLLAGEATDTQYF.

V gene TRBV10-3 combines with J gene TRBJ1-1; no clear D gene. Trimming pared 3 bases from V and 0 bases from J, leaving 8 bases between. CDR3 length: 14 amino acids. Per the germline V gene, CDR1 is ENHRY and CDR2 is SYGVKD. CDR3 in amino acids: CAISESSMNTEAFF. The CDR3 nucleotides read TGTGCCATCAGTGAATCAAGCATGAACACTGAAGCTTTCTTT.

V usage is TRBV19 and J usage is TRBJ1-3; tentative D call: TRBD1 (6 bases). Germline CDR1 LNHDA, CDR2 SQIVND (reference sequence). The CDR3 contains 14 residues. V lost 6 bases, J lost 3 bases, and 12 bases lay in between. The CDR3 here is CASSLTGFGNTIYF. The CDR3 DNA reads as TGTGCCAGTAGCCTGACAGGATTTGGAAACACCATATATTTT.

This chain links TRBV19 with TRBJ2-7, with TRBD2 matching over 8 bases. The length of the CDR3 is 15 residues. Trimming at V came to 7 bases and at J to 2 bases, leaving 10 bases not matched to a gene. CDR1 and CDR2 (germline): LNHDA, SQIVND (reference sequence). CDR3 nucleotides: TGTGCCAGTACCTCTGCGGCGGGAGGCCCCTACGAGCAGTACTTC. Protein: CASTSAAGGPYEQYF. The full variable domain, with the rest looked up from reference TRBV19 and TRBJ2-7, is DGGITQSPKYLFRKEGQNVTLSCEQNLNHDAMYWYRQDPGQGLRLIYYSQIVNDFQKGDIAEGYSVSREKKESFPLTVTSAQKNPTAFYLCASTSAAGGPYEQYFGPGTRLTVT.